This T cell receptor (beta chain) comes out of a study of shared clonotypes between healthy human individuals. V was pared by 4 bases and J by 4 bases, with 1 base of the junction left unmatched. Germline values: CDR1 SEHNR, CDR2 FQNEAQ (reference sequence). The CDR3 runs 12 residues. Subsets obtained from CD4+ cells comprised CD45RA+ naive and CD45RA-negative memory cells. An even split of each subset's genomic DNA across several immunoSEQ plates was performed. TCRdb's copy holds only in-frame clones and misses some; the assay was immunoSEQ multiplex PCR. The table shows 650,000 to 800,000 clones, with just under 75% occurring only once. Study results and limitations: A generally larger estimated richness was seen in naive subsets than in memory subsets. Represented diversity (both genetic and exposure-history) was limited by the small number of donors.

With respect to this clone: Its antigen is undetermined. A much larger clone lies a single base off, so this may be a read error. Other DNA sequences within the sample encode an identical CDR3.

Sequencing was performed on memory CD4+ T cells sorted from blood. Subset described: CD45RA-negative fraction. The clonotype comes from a woman younger than 45 in good health. The chain combines TRBV7-9 with TRBJ2-7; 7 bases line up with TRBD1. The CDR3 reads CASSWDRYEQYF. CDR3 DNA: TGTGCCAGCAGCTGGGACAGATACGAGCAGTACTTC.